This T cell receptor (beta chain) is drawn from a study of blood T cell repertoires in COVID-19. Turning to the study itself: The origin of the acute and convalescent COVID-19 samples was the United States, Italy and Spain. From T cells, B-cell-depleted T cells, or PBMCs came the material, which was cDNA or gDNA.

The CDR3 spans 15 residues. The ends were cut back, 3 bases at V and 0 bases at J, with 12 bases in the middle. Germline loops: CDR1 SGDLS, CDR2 YYNGEE. In the authors' workflow: Reference gene primer amplification in the assay estimated nucleated cell counts. Using immunoSEQ multiplex PCR, the repertoire was profiled, and TCRdb retains in-frame clones only, with some absent. V and J calls plus clone size are reproduced from that table; the DNA served to infer D and trimming. The sample consists of about 230,000 clones, about 80% of them appearing once. The origin of this receptor is a middle-aged man with active or convalescent COVID-19. Sequences were obtained from peripheral blood. The chain combines TRBV9 with TRBJ1-1; D is ambiguous. CDR3 in amino acids: CASSAGGSLNTEAFF. The DNA for the CDR3 is TGTGCCAGCAGCGCTGGCGGCAGCTTGAACACTGAAGCTTTCTTT.